This TCR beta chain was sequenced in a study of technical replicates of blood from a few donors. Data came from immunoSEQ multiplex PCR; TCRdb stores just in-frame clones and leaves some out. The data contain approximately 88,000 clones, around 96% of them seen just once; the ten biggest clones take up about 0.31%. This CDR3 contains 16 residues. The germline gives CDR1 SGDLS, CDR2 YYNGEE. V trimming: 0 bases; J trimming: 2 bases; junction bases outside the gene matches: 5. The rearrangement joins TRBV9 to TRBJ2-5; 9 nucleotides match TRBD2. The sample consisted of T cells isolated from PBMCs. The source is a human donor in good health. CDR3 region: CASSVGSSGNQETQYF. DNA of the CDR3: TGTGCCAGCAGCGTAGGATCTAGCGGGAATCAAGAGACCCAGTACTTC.